Listed below are T cell receptor beta chains from one sample, sequenced in a study of blood T cell repertoires in COVID-19. Profiled with immunoSEQ multiplex PCR; TCRdb holds only in-frame clones, not every one. The sample lists a few hundred thousand clones; about 89% were seen once. Sequencing was done on a sample of peripheral blood. The source of these receptors is a woman aged 40 to 50 who had recovered from COVID-19. The CDR3 runs from the conserved cysteine through the conserved F or W.

cdr3_length j_call v_call cdr3_aa
14 TRBJ2-3 TRBV2 CAIVDRRGTDTQYF
15 TRBJ2-5 TRBV6-5 CASSYSRADQETQYF
13 TRBJ1-2 TRBV6-5 CAARQGELGGYTF
14 TRBJ1-2 TRBV24-1 CATREGGRGYGYTF
17 TRBJ2-5 TRBV7-9 CASSQTSGRAVRETQYF
18 TRBJ2-5 TRBV27 CASSLSSRGQGSPMTQYF
18 TRBJ2-1 TRBV28 CASSLKGGQALLYNEQFF
15 TRBJ2-1 TRBV5-1 CASSIPGTAYNEQFF
15 TRBJ2-5 TRBV5-1 CASSGSPGTQETQYF
16 TRBJ2-3 TRBV11-2 CASSLGASGRGDTQYF
15 TRBJ2-2 TRBV30 CAWSVKTWRTGELFF
18 TRBJ1-5 TRBV19 CASSSSAGQGSFNQPQHF
14 TRBJ2-2 TRBV3-1/TRBV3-2 CASSSGGSTGELFF
12 TRBJ1-1 TRBV28 CASSPPDREAFF
17 TRBJ2-2 TRBV3-1/TRBV3-2 CASSPLREGTQHRELFF